These 10 T cell receptor beta chains were all obtained from the same sample, sequenced in a study of blood T cells in healthy people across ages. A second PCR, run for roughly 7 to 12 cycles, used a sample-barcoded 5' primer plus a J-beta primer mix. TCRdb re-analysed the 5' RACE reads in MiXCR, keeping a single row per CDR3 protein. Here the sample spans about 900,000 distinct CDR3 sequences, around 62% being singletons. Source material: blood. These receptors were obtained from a man in his thirties or forties in good health.

The CDR3 DNA reads as TGTGCTAGTGGTTACAAGATTTACACAGATACGCAGTATTTT. Translation gives CASGYKIYTDTQYF. The genes are TRBV12-5 and TRBJ2-3, with D unclear. V was pared by 4 bases and J by 2 bases, with 10 bases between. Per the germline V gene, CDR1 is LGHNT and CDR2 is FRNRAP. The CDR3 totals 14 residues. Filled out from reference TRBV12-5 and TRBJ2-3, the complete variable domain reads DARVTQTPRHKVTEMGQEVTMRCQPILGHNTVFWYRQTMMQGLELLAYFRNRAPLDDSGMPKDRFSAEMPDATLATLKIQPSEPRDSAVYFCASGYKIYTDTQYFGPGTRLTVL.

V usage is TRBV28 and J usage is TRBJ2-7, with TRBD1 identical over 7 bases. Per the germline V gene, CDR1 is MDHEN and CDR2 is SYDVKM. The trim removed 4 bases at V and 2 bases at J, leaving 8 bases unmatched. CDR3 length: 15 residues. DNA of the CDR3: TGTGCCAGCAGTTCTCACTCGACAGGGACCTACGAGCAGTACTTC. Translating gives CASSSHSTGTYEQYF.

With regard to this clonotype: The junction shows a germline mismatch at one end, possibly a read error. The rearrangement uses TRBV7-2 and TRBJ2-7; the D gene could be TRBD1 or TRBD2 (5 bases each). Germline loops: CDR1 SGHTA, CDR2 FQGNSA. The length of the CDR3 is 17 residues. CDR3 nucleotide sequence: TGTGCCGGCAGCGTGATTTCCGGGACCCCGCCCTACAATGAGCAGTACTTC. The encoded protein is CAGSVISGTPPYNEQYF. Looking up the rest from reference TRBV7-2 and TRBJ2-7 gives the full variable domain: GAGVSQSPSNKVTEKGKDVELRCDPISGHTALYWYRQSLGQGLEFLIYFQGNSAPDKSGLPSDRFSAERTGGSVSTLTIQRTQQEDSAVYLCAGSVISGTPPYNEQYFGPGTRLTVT.

This chain uses TRBV4-2 with TRBJ1-6; D unclear. V lost 1 base, J lost 8 bases, and 18 bases lay in between. The CDR3 length is 17 residues. Germline V gives CDR1 LGHNA, CDR2 YNFKEQ. CDR3 sequence: CASSQVYGKETHSPLHF. CDR3 DNA sequence: TGTGCCAGCAGCCAAGTGTATGGGAAGGAGACCCATTCACCCCTCCACTTT.

CDR3: CASSGTSGVYEQYF. CDR3 nucleotide sequence: TGTGCCAGCAGTGGTACTAGCGGGGTCTACGAGCAGTACTTC. V usage is TRBV9 and J usage is TRBJ2-7; 10 bases fit TRBD2. V shed 5 bases and J 3 bases; nucleotides not matched to a gene: 5. The CDR3 contains 14 residues. Germline V gene lookup returns CDR1 SGDLS and CDR2 YYNGEE.

V gene TRBV20-1 combines with J gene TRBJ2-3; a possible D gene is TRBD1 (6 bases). The CDR3 has 13 amino acids. Germline lookup yields CDR1 DFQATT and CDR2 SNEGSKA (reference sequence). V lost 0 bases and J lost 4, with 8 bases in between. CDR3 DNA sequence: TGCAGTGCTAGAGATCAGGGGCCAGATACGCAGTATTTT. Its protein product is CSARDQGPDTQYF.

The sample holds one count of this clonotype. The chain links TRBV20-1 to TRBJ2-7; 7 bases are a match to TRBD2. CDR1 is DFQATT and CDR2 is SNEGSKA in the germline V gene (reference sequence). Losses at the gene ends were 1 base for V and 5 bases for J; bases not matched to a gene: 5. The CDR3 extends over 13 amino acids. The CDR3 DNA reads TGCAGTGCTAGAGTCAGGCGGGGGAACGAGCAGTACTTC. Translation: CSARVRRGNEQYF.

The chain combines TRBV20-1 with TRBJ2-1, with 9 bases fitting TRBD2. CDR3 length: 14 amino acids. Trimming cost V 7 bases and J 4 bases; bases outside gene matches: 8. CDR1 is DFQATT, CDR2 SNEGSKA, per germline (reference sequence). The CDR3 reads CSGSSGEIYNEQFF. The CDR3 DNA follows: TGCAGTGGTTCTAGCGGGGAGATTTACAATGAGCAGTTCTTC.

The sample holds many counts of this clonotype. This chain joins TRBV2 and TRBJ2-5, with D perhaps TRBD1 or TRBD2 (6 bases each). V lost 1 base and J 4 bases, leaving 10 bases between the germline ends. The CDR3 sequence is 14 residues long. Germline V lookup: CDR1 SNHLY, CDR2 FYNNEI. CDR3 DNA: TGTGCCAGCAGTGAAGGGGGGGCAAGAGAGACCCAGTACTTC. Protein sequence: CASSEGGARETQYF. The full variable domain, in which reference TRBV2 and TRBJ2-5 provide the parts outside the CDR3, is EPEVTQTPSHQVTQMGQEVILRCVPISNHLYFYWYRQILGQKVEFLVSFYNNEISEKSEIFDDQFSVERPDGSNFTLKIRSTKLEDSAMYFCASSEGGARETQYFGPGTRLLVL.

The chain couples TRBV20-1 to TRBJ1-6, with D perhaps matching TRBD1 (6 bases). Trimming stripped 5 bases from V and 14 bases from J, with 22 bases between. The germline V gene encodes CDR1 DFQATT and CDR2 SNEGSKA (reference sequence). This CDR3 spans 14 amino acids. The CDR3 sequence is CSALISGVGYTLHF. Here the CDR3 DNA reads TGCAGTGCTTTAATCTCAGGGGTCGGGTATACCCTCCACTTT.